The entry below gives a single T cell receptor (beta chain) sequence along with its context. Its antigen is currently unknown. The sample comes from a study of vaccination and CD4 T cells after COVID-19. Study-wide results and caveats: Spike mono-reactivity was found in 304 of the 307 vaccine-specific clones identified in convalescent patients.

Deletions cut 9 bases from V and 2 bases from J, with 16 bases between. The CDR3 sequence is 15 residues long. Germline assignment: CDR1 SGHVS and CDR2 FNYEAQ. MiXCR, applied by TCRdb to the PCR reads, yields one record per CDR3 protein. The data show 20,000 or so distinct CDR3 sequences, approximately 62% seen once. The source of this sequence is a human donor who had recovered from COVID-19. The specimen comprised CD4+ T cells from blood, sampled after SARS-CoV-2 vaccination. The V gene is TRBV7-6, the J gene TRBJ2-2, with D perhaps matching TRBD2 (6 bases). This chain's CDR3 is CASGRGLYNTGELFF. CDR3 bases: TGTGCCAGTGGAAGGGGACTTTATAACACCGGGGAGCTGTTTTTT.